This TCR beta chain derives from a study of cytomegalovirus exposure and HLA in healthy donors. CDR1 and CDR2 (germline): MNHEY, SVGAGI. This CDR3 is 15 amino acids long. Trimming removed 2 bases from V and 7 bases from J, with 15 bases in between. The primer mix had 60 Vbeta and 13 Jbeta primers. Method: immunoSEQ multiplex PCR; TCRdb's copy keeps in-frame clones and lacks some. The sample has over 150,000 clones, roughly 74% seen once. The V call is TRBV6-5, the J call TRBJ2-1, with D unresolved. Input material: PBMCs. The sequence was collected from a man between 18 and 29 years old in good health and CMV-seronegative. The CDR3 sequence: CASSYQLMRWNEQFF. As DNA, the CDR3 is TGTGCCAGCAGTTACCAACTAATGAGGTGGAATGAGCAGTTCTTC.